Listed below are T cell receptor beta chains from one sample, sequenced in a study of T cells in Graves' hyperthyroidism and ophthalmopathy. TCRdb analysed the multiplex PCR reads with MiXCR anew, one entry per CDR3 protein. The sample consists of 280,000 or so distinct CDR3 sequences, less than 30% of them appearing once. Sequenced input: blood. The receptors were gathered from a middle-aged man with Graves' hyperthyroidism that later progressed to Graves' ophthalmopathy. CDR3s include the opening cysteine and the closing phenylalanine or tryptophan. Where a row states a size, it is once, few, many or the class of an expanded clone; other rows omit it.

cdr3_aa v_call clone_size j_call
CASSPNEAYTGELFF TRBV5-1 once TRBJ2-2
CASLQAGHNEAFF TRBV12-3/TRBV12-4 - TRBJ1-1
CASSIEGAKNIQYF TRBV19 many TRBJ2-4
CASSPGQGAIQPQHF TRBV12-3/TRBV12-4 many TRBJ1-5
CASRGLGTSGSLYEQYF TRBV12-3/TRBV12-4 - TRBJ2-7
CASTSQGASSYEQYF TRBV6-5 once TRBJ2-7
CAISDGRYGYTF TRBV10-3 many TRBJ1-2
CASSLLDANYEQYF TRBV7-9 few TRBJ2-7
CASTWGRGRATGELFF TRBV12-3/TRBV12-4 many TRBJ2-2
CSAEEGGFETQYF TRBV29-1 - TRBJ2-5
CASTPHGDRETQYF TRBV12-3/TRBV12-4 many TRBJ2-5
CSVRTSGRSQQYF TRBV29-1 once TRBJ2-7
CASSLPEAGETQYF TRBV5-1 many TRBJ2-5
CASSYPGQRNTEAFF TRBV6-2/TRBV6-3 - TRBJ1-1
CASSLYPDRAGNTIYF TRBV5-1 many TRBJ1-3
CASSELGTGWETQYF TRBV25-1 many TRBJ2-5
CSAAPGGMNTEAFF TRBV20-1 - TRBJ1-1
CASSFGGGRNTEAFF TRBV12-3/TRBV12-4 - TRBJ1-1
CASTTGVEAFF TRBV6-5 many TRBJ1-1
CASSKSGHLSGNTIYF TRBV6-1 - TRBJ1-3
CASSRKSGTGTYEQYF TRBV19 - TRBJ2-7
CASRKRGARSRNQPQHF TRBV12-3/TRBV12-4 many TRBJ1-5
CASSQDRKGYGYTF TRBV6-1 many TRBJ1-2
CASSLTSVSSYEQYF TRBV7-9 many TRBJ2-7
CASSLVVTSYEQYF TRBV28 many TRBJ2-7
CASSWDRGRYEQYF TRBV6-5 many TRBJ2-7
CSALPAGGYETGANVLTF TRBV20-1 many TRBJ2-6
CASSLVGHGRETQYF TRBV7-9 many TRBJ2-5
CASSLSQGNQPQHF TRBV28 many TRBJ1-5
CSVVGVETEAFF TRBV29-1 many TRBJ1-1
CASSLGVPAGGDIQYF TRBV5-1 many TRBJ2-4
CSANSENYGYTF TRBV20-1 many TRBJ1-2
CASSSSGTLGYEQYF TRBV28 many TRBJ2-7
CASTPGQSGANVLTF TRBV6-5 many TRBJ2-6
CASSLADSGNTIYF TRBV12-3/TRBV12-4 many TRBJ1-3
CSVGLLGGYGYTF TRBV29-1 - TRBJ1-2
CASSWREALSYEQYF TRBV6-8 many TRBJ2-7
CASSPLGLAANRAWEQYF TRBV6-2/TRBV6-3 - TRBJ2-7
CACSLSRPDTQYF TRBV27 many TRBJ2-3
CASMPGDRELFF TRBV6-5 many TRBJ2-2
CASSSLAGLPDNEQFF TRBV19 many TRBJ2-1
CASSYLGGHEFEAFF TRBV6-5 many TRBJ1-1
CASRPGQPYEQYF TRBV28 many TRBJ2-7
CAWSTRAGGDNNSPLHF TRBV30 many TRBJ1-6
CASSSGTDFYGYTF TRBV5-1 many TRBJ1-2
CASKPGQETQYF TRBV6-1 many TRBJ2-5
CASNWDSNYGYTF TRBV28 many TRBJ1-2
CASSLNRGTQETQYF TRBV11-2 - TRBJ2-5
CATSDSRARQPQHF TRBV24-1 many TRBJ1-5
CASSPGTGSAEQYF TRBV5-1 few TRBJ2-7
CSAEHSSYEQYF TRBV20-1 many TRBJ2-7
CATSRPTRGTGAPGELFF TRBV15 many TRBJ2-2
CATSDSGPSSYNEQFF TRBV24-1 many TRBJ2-1
CASSLRFEGELYGYTF TRBV13 many TRBJ1-2
CASSPRTEKETQYF TRBV7-9 - TRBJ2-5
CASTSGSAQETQYF TRBV6-1 many TRBJ2-5
CASSLAGTAYGYTF TRBV12-3/TRBV12-4 many TRBJ1-2